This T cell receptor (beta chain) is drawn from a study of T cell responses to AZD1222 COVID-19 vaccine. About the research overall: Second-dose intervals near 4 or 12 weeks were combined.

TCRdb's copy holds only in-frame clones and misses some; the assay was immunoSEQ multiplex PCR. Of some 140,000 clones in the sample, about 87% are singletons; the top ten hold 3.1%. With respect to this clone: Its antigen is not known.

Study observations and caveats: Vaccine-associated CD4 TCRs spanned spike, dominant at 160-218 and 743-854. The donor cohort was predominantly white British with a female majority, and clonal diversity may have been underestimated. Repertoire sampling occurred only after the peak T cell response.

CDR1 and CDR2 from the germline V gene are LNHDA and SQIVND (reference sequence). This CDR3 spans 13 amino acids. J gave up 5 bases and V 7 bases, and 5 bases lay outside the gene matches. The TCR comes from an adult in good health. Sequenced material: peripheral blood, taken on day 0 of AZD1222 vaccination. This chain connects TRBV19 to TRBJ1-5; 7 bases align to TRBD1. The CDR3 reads CASKETGDQPQHF. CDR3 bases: TGTGCCAGTAAGGAAACAGGGGATCAGCCCCAGCATTTT.